This T cell receptor (beta chain) was found in a study of T cell repertoires in ileal Crohn's disease. Across the whole study: At surgery, 35% of patients smoked, with median disease duration roughly 7.2 years. At postoperative colonoscopy, neoterminal ileum biopsies were taken as M6.

Study outcomes and limitations: Sorted CD8 T cells held more high-frequency clones than CD4.

The time point denotes: neoterminal ileum biopsy at postoperative endoscopy, about 6 months after surgery. The repertoire was sequenced with immunoSEQ multiplex PCR; TCRdb's copy has only in-frame clones and lacks some. In the table there are 12,000 or so clones, around four fifths of which are singletons. Points on this clone: What it recognizes is unknown.

Germline V gene data show CDR1 as MDHEN and CDR2 as SYDVKM. CDR3 size: 19 residues. Trimming at V came to 8 bases and at J to 2 bases, leaving 18 bases not matched to a gene. This receptor was obtained from an adult with Crohn's disease. The rearrangement links TRBV28 to TRBJ2-7, with 13 positions matching TRBD2. The specimen was ileal tissue. CDR3 DNA: TGTGCCAGCTCATTATTGGGACTAGCGGGACTGAAAACACCCTACGAGCAGTACTTC. Protein product: CASSLLGLAGLKTPYEQYF.